This T cell receptor beta chain was identified during a study of T cells after yellow fever vaccination. Study observations and caveats: Post-booster samples contained most primary-vaccination clones (approximately 97% CD4, 70% to 90% CD8). High-abundance clonotypes from the bulk population could contaminate FACS-sorted repertoires.

The CDR3 totals 15 residues. Germline CDR1 LNHNV, CDR2 YYDKDF (reference sequence). Trimming shortened V by 0 bases and J by 8 bases, and 14 bases separated the two germline ends. TCRdb independently ran MiXCR on the 5' RACE reads; one entry per CDR3 protein. The data contain roughly 320,000 distinct CDR3 sequences, about 10% of them singletons. This clonotype was counted a few times. As yet, its antigen is unknown. This chain joins TRBV15 and TRBJ2-1; D is perhaps TRBD1 or TRBD2 (6 bases each). The TCR was taken from a young man who received the YFV17D yellow fever vaccine. The specimen was CD4+ T cells sorted from PBMCs, collected 45 days after the yellow fever booster vaccination. CDR3 region: CATSREGGAGDEQFF. CDR3 DNA: TGTGCCACCAGCAGAGAAGGGGGAGCGGGCGATGAGCAGTTCTTC.